These 22 T cell receptor beta chains originate from one sample sequenced in a study of graft-versus-host responses after intestinal transplantation. No antigen is known for these receptors. Some clones are missing from TCRdb's copy, which holds only in-frame ones; the method was immunoSEQ multiplex PCR. The sample contains fewer than 150,000 clones, roughly nine tenths of which appear only once. The starting material was unstimulated CD4+ T cells sorted from spleen or lymph node cells, obtained before intestinal transplant. These receptors were collected from a human donor who received an intestinal transplant.

The V and J genes are TRBV6-5 and TRBJ2-2, with D uncertain. The germline gives CDR1 MNHEY, CDR2 SVGAGI. V was cut by 6 bases and J by 2 bases, with 4 bases left in between. CDR3 length: 12 amino acids. Here the CDR3 DNA reads TGTGCCAGCAGCGGCAACACCGGGGAGCTGTTTTTT. Protein: CASSGNTGELFF.

The gene calls are TRBV18 and TRBJ1-3; the match to TRBD1 covers 9 bases. The junction had 7 bases not matched to a gene; V was cut back by 3 bases and J by 7 bases. The CDR3 covers 15 residues. Germline V gene sequence: CDR1 KGHSH, CDR2 LQKENI. The CDR3 DNA follows: TGTGCCAGCTCACCCCCGACAGGGGGAACGAACACCATATATTTT. Translated: CASSPPTGGTNTIYF.

The chain joins TRBV11-2 to TRBJ2-5; D unclear. The CDR3 sequence is 13 residues long. Germline CDR1 SGHAT, CDR2 FQNNGV. Deletions cut 0 bases from V and 5 bases from J, with 7 bases between. This CDR3 is CASSLDRRETQYF. The DNA for the CDR3 is TGTGCCAGCAGCTTAGATCGACGGGAGACCCAGTACTTC.

This clone was seen more than once but under ten times. The gene calls are TRBV9 and TRBJ1-1; 7 nucleotides match TRBD1. Germline-derived CDR1 and CDR2 are SGDLS and YYNGEE. With 4 bases clipped from V and 7 bases from J, the junction kept 4 bases outside the gene matches. The CDR3 totals 12 residues. Here the CDR3 DNA reads TGTGCCAGCAGCCGGAACAGGGGTGAAGCTTTCTTT. Translating gives CASSRNRGEAFF.

The gene calls are TRBV5-1 and TRBJ2-7, with D uncertain. Germline V CDR1 and CDR2: SGHRS, YFSETQ. This CDR3 has 13 residues. Trimming left V 4 bases short and J 6 bases short, with 14 bases between. CDR3: CASSALTGAEQYF. CDR3 nucleotides: TGCGCCAGCAGCGCGCTGACCGGAGCCGAGCAGTACTTC.

This chain connects TRBV7-8 to TRBJ1-1, with no clear D. Germline CDR1 SGHVS, CDR2 FQNEAQ. The CDR3 is made up of 13 amino acids. Trimming took off 4 bases at V and 2 bases at J, with 8 bases between the two ends. CDR3 sequence reads: CASSSVINTEAFF. In DNA, the CDR3 is TGTGCCAGCAGCTCGGTTATCAACACTGAAGCTTTCTTT.

V gene TRBV18 combines with J gene TRBJ1-6, with 7 bases lining up with TRBD1. Trimming took 3 bases from V and 2 from J; bases not matched to a gene: 10. The CDR3 totals 18 residues. From germline, CDR1 is KGHSH and CDR2 LQKENI. CDR3 sequence (DNA): TGTGCCAGCTCACCCGGGACAGCGACAGTCCCCTATAATTCACCCCTCCACTTT. Encoded protein: CASSPGTATVPYNSPLHF.

V is TRBV2 and J is TRBJ2-5, with 9 bases fitting TRBD1. V dropped 7 bases and J dropped 5; count of bases not matched to a gene: 5. The germline V gene has CDR1 SNHLY and CDR2 FYNNEI. There are 13 residues in the CDR3. The CDR3 bases are TGTGCCAGCAAAGGGACAGGGTGGGAGACCCAGTACTTC. Residues: CASKGTGWETQYF.

The chain couples TRBV2 to TRBJ2-1; D call uncertain. Trimming took 6 bases from V and 8 from J, leaving 11 bases between them. From germline, CDR1 is SNHLY and CDR2 FYNNEI. The CDR3 contains 12 residues. CDR3 nucleotides: TGTGCCAGCAGCCCCAGTCCAGATGAGCAGTTCTTC. This encodes CASSPSPDEQFF. Using reference TRBV2 and TRBJ2-1 for the parts outside the CDR3, the full variable domain is EPEVTQTPSHQVTQMGQEVILRCVPISNHLYFYWYRQILGQKVEFLVSFYNNEISEKSEIFDDQFSVERPDGSNFTLKIRSTKLEDSAMYFCASSPSPDEQFFGPGTRLTVL.

The chain joins TRBV2 to TRBJ2-2; 8 bases are shared with TRBD2. The CDR3 loop spans 20 amino acids. The V gene end was trimmed by 5 bases and the J gene end by 4 bases; junction bases not matched to a gene: 21. Germline CDR1 is SNHLY and CDR2 is FYNNEI. As DNA, the CDR3 is TGTGCCAGCAGTCTAAAACGGGGGGGCCGAGGTTTTCTTAGCACCGGGGAGCTGTTTTTT. Protein product: CASSLKRGGRGFLSTGELFF. The full variable domain, in which reference TRBV2 and TRBJ2-2 provide the parts outside the CDR3, is EPEVTQTPSHQVTQMGQEVILRCVPISNHLYFYWYRQILGQKVEFLVSFYNNEISEKSEIFDDQFSVERPDGSNFTLKIRSTKLEDSAMYFCASSLKRGGRGFLSTGELFFGEGSRLTVL.

This chain connects TRBV5-1 to TRBJ1-1; a possible D gene is TRBD1 (5 bases). Looked up from germline, CDR1 is SGHRS and CDR2 is YFSETQ. The CDR3 runs to 15 residues. Between the trimmed V and J ends, which lost 0 bases and 2 bases, there was a span of 11 bases. The CDR3 sequence: CASSLGQGINTEAFF. CDR3 bases: TGCGCCAGCAGCTTGGGTCAGGGTATCAACACTGAAGCTTTCTTT. Variable domain in full (rest from reference TRBV5-1 and TRBJ1-1): KAGVTQTPRYLIKTRGQQVTLSCSPISGHRSVSWYQQTPGQGLQFLFEYFSETQRNKGNFPGRFSGRQFSNSRSEMNVSTLELGDSALYLCASSLGQGINTEAFFGQGTRLTVV.

This chain connects TRBV5-5 to TRBJ1-4; D is ambiguous. Trimming cost V 4 bases and J 4 bases, with 8 bases left between them. The CDR3 has 13 residues. CDR1 SGHKS and CDR2 YYEKEE come from the germline V gene (reference sequence). The DNA of the CDR3 is TGTGCCAGCAGCCGGGGAGGTAATGAAAAACTGTTTTTT. Translation: CASSRGGNEKLFF.

A single count supports this clone. The rearrangement links TRBV19 to TRBJ2-1; D perhaps matches TRBD2 (6 bases). The CDR3 spans 15 residues. The germline V gene has CDR1 LNHDA and CDR2 SQIVND (reference sequence). Trimming shortened V by 5 bases and J by 3 bases, and 14 bases separated the two germline ends. The CDR3 region is CASSVMEGFYNEQFF. The DNA for the CDR3 is TGTGCCAGTAGTGTTATGGAGGGATTCTACAATGAGCAGTTCTTC.

This chain links TRBV15 with TRBJ1-3; a possible D gene is TRBD1 (5 bases). The V gene's germline CDR1 is LNHNV and CDR2 YYDKDF (reference sequence). Between the trimmed V and J ends, which lost 3 bases and 0 bases, there was a span of 21 bases. The CDR3 runs to 19 residues. The CDR3 coding sequence is TGTGCCACCAGCAGTACCCTAGAAGTCAGGGACCTCTCTGGAAACACCATATATTTT. Its translation is CATSSTLEVRDLSGNTIYF. Filled out from reference TRBV15 and TRBJ1-3, the complete variable domain reads DAMVIQNPRYQVTQFGKPVTLSCSQTLNHNVMYWYQQKSSQAPKLLFHYYDKDFNNEADTPDNFQSRRPNTSFCFLDIRSPGLGDTAMYLCATSSTLEVRDLSGNTIYFGEGSWLTVV.

V usage is TRBV16 and J usage is TRBJ1-1, with a tentative D call TRBD1 (6 bases). CDR3 length: 14 residues. Germline CDR1 is KGHSY and CDR2 is FQNENV. The V gene lost 5 bases and the J gene lost 5 bases, with 15 bases spanning the gap. The CDR3 DNA sequence: TGTGCCAGCAGCACCCCGGGGGGCTGGACTGAAGCTTTCTTT. It specifies CASSTPGGWTEAFF. The full variable domain, in which reference TRBV16 and TRBJ1-1 provide the parts outside the CDR3, is GEEVAQTPKHLVRGEGQKAKLYCAPIKGHSYVFWYQQVLKNEFKFLISFQNENVFDETGMPKERFSAKCLPNSPCSLEIQATKLEDSAVYFCASSTPGGWTEAFFGQGTRLTVV.

The V gene is TRBV6-1, the J gene TRBJ1-2; no firm D call. V was cut by 5 bases and J by 4 bases, with 17 bases left in between. CDR1 is MNHNS and CDR2 is SASEGT in the germline V gene. This CDR3 has 15 amino acids. CDR3 in amino acids: CASSQEWQEAYGYTF. Here the CDR3 DNA reads TGTGCCAGCAGTCAAGAGTGGCAGGAGGCCTATGGCTACACCTTC.

The rearrangement joins TRBV10-3 to TRBJ2-2; no clear D gene. The CDR3 is 12 amino acids. The V and J ends lost 5 bases and 3 bases respectively, with 4 bases between them. Germline CDR1 is ENHRY and CDR2 is SYGVKD. The CDR3 bases are TGTGCCATCAGTCAGTACACCGGGGAGCTGTTTTTT. Encoded protein: CAISQYTGELFF.

The chain joins TRBV6-5 to TRBJ2-6; no definite D call. The CDR3 length is 15 residues. V was shortened by 2 bases and J by 2 bases, with 7 bases between the two germline ends. From germline, CDR1 is MNHEY and CDR2 SVGAGI. The CDR3 region has the DNA TGTGCCAGCAGTTACCCCCAGGCTGGGGCCAACGTCCTGACTTTC. Translation: CASSYPQAGANVLTF.

This chain uses TRBV30 with TRBJ1-1; D unclear. This CDR3 comprises 13 residues. Deletions cut 2 bases from V and 2 bases from J, with 9 bases between. Germline V gene sequence: CDR1 GTSNPN, CDR2 SVGIG (reference sequence). This CDR3 is CAWSLPSNTEAFF. In DNA, the CDR3 is TGTGCCTGGAGTCTCCCGTCCAACACTGAAGCTTTCTTT.

The chain employs TRBV5-1 and TRBJ2-3, with D maybe TRBD2 (5 bases). The CDR3 sequence is 16 residues long. The V gene's germline CDR1 is SGHRS and CDR2 YFSETQ. V was pared by 3 bases and J by 0 bases, with 14 bases between. In DNA, the CDR3 is TGCGCCAGCAGCTATACTAGAGATTCTAGCACAGATACGCAGTATTTT. It translates to CASSYTRDSSTDTQYF. The entire variable domain, with the rest obtained from reference TRBV5-1 and TRBJ2-3, is as follows: KAGVTQTPRYLIKTRGQQVTLSCSPISGHRSVSWYQQTPGQGLQFLFEYFSETQRNKGNFPGRFSGRQFSNSRSEMNVSTLELGDSALYLCASSYTRDSSTDTQYFGPGTRLTVL.

CDR3 amino acids: CASSLDILQETQYF. The CDR3 nucleotides read TGTGCCAGCAGCTTGGACATCCTCCAAGAGACCCAGTACTTC. The V gene is TRBV11-1, the J gene TRBJ2-5; maybe TRBD1 (5 bases). Germline V gives CDR1 SGHAT, CDR2 FQDESV (reference sequence). Trimming cost V 3 bases and J 1 base, with 9 bases left between them. The CDR3 covers 14 residues.

V is TRBV29-1 and J is TRBJ2-1; 12 positions agree with TRBD2. Trimming removed 5 bases from V and 7 bases from J; junction bases left unmatched: 9. The CDR3 extends over 15 amino acids. Looked up from germline, CDR1 is SQVTM and CDR2 is ANQGSEA. The CDR3 protein is CSVKGRLAGENEQFF. The CDR3 region has the DNA TGCAGCGTTAAAGGACGACTAGCGGGGGAGAATGAGCAGTTCTTC.